This T cell receptor beta chain emerged from a study of beta chain features in type 1 diabetes (dated by TCRdb to 2017 to 2018). Study-wide context: Patients and healthy donors did not differ in mean age, gender distribution, total cell number or subset yield. A total of 85 million to 140 million sorted cells were examined across all samples, and a strong correlation was observed between cell number per subset and RNA yield. In the study, TCRB repertoires of sorted circulating CD4+ T cell subsets from recently diagnosed type 1 diabetes patients were compared with those of matched healthy donors. Regulatory and stem cell-like memory subsets were obtained from only 8 patients and roughly eight healthy donors, while naive and central memory subsets were obtained from all 30 or so donors. The study at large found these results: Fewer insertions and more nucleotide deletions at VDJ recombination sites were observed in patients with type 1 diabetes, implying thymic rearrangement abnormalities. Type 1 diabetes patients showed a moderate but significant shortening of TCRB CDR3 length in all four CD4+ subsets. PCR may preferentially amplify shorter templates, but because patient and control samples were amplified and corrected together, any resulting skew would affect both groups equally. Naive, central memory and regulatory TCRB repertoires appeared more similar among patients than among healthy donors. Because the HLA sub-analyses included only small numbers of individuals, any influence of HLA type on TCRB rearrangement was left unresolved. Because cDNA was sequenced instead of genomic DNA, highly expressing activated cells could be over-represented, though the groups showed no difference in activation or CD3 levels.

The CDR3, from cysteine to phenylalanine, totals 11 residues. Just CDR3 DNA is preserved here, 33 bases in frame from base 1. CDR1 and CDR2 are read off the germline V gene as SQVTM and ANQGSEA. V is cut by 6 bases and J by 4 bases, and the space between the germline ends is 9 bases. The entire isolated RNA was reverse transcribed using the High Capacity cDNA Reverse Transcription Kit, and thus expressed TCRB transcripts were sequenced. Naive, central memory and regulatory T cell samples underwent deep immunoSEQ sequencing, averaging around 4 million total reads per sample. After sorted cells were lysed in RLT buffer, RNA was extracted with DNase-treated RNeasy Micro or Mini kits, with the choice depending on cell number. To prevent cross-contamination, every cell subset was processed on its own, while patient and healthy donor samples were processed together. Using the immunoSEQ multiplex PCR, TCRB sequences were amplified from cDNA into 87-bp fragments spanning the CDR3 region. Amplicons were sequenced on the Illumina HiSeq platform. Processing in the source paper ran as follows. PCR bias was computationally corrected using synthetic template baselines, reads within Hamming distance 2 were collapsed, and singletons that could not be merged were discarded. Reads were aligned to IMGT to assign V, D and J genes, CDR3 length, and insertions or deletions at six rearrangement sites. Clonotype counts were normalized to sorted cell number within each subset before computing true diversity and Gini coefficients with the tcR R package. The overlap coefficient, calculated on TCRB nucleotide sequences, was used to measure repertoire sharing. Out-of-frame TCRB sequences from naive cells were analyzed as a proxy for the pre-selection repertoire. Entries here come from immuneACCESS through TCRdb and include only in-frame sequences with V and J called. Some clones fail to appear in such tables; in the studies checked, an unresolved V gene covers under half of the shortfall, and the cause of the remainder is unknown. The V and J calls and the clone size are those of that table, but D and trimming were determined from the DNA. The sample table shows about 230,000 clones, and over 7.5% are seen once. The leading ten clones occupy 0.03% to 0.035% of the sample.

Concerning this clone: It lacks a known antigen. Base quality data are lacking; no much larger clone is found one base away.

A single peripheral blood draw of about 116 mL on average was collected from each donor into heparinised tubes. A BD FACSAria II was used to sort naive, central memory, regulatory and stem cell-like memory CD4+ T cells with a panel that included CD45RO, CCR7, CD25, CD127, CD95 and CD27. All sorted populations exceeded 98% purity. PBMCs were separated immediately by Lymphoprep density gradient centrifugation and were stained directly, without being cultured. So that batch effects would be minimized, each experiment stained and sorted samples in pairs, pairing one healthy donor with one patient. The chain uses TRBV29-1 and TRBJ1-1; the D gene remains uncertain. The sequenced sample was naive CD4+ T cells from blood. This specimen's cell subset or site label, interpreted: true naive CD4+ T cells. The source is a woman aged 18 to 35 in good health. The CDR3 region: CSVISITEAFF. The DNA sequence follows: TGCAGCGTCATTAGTATCACTGAAGCTTTCTTT.